These T cell receptor beta chains were read from a single sample in a study of cytomegalovirus exposure and HLA in healthy donors. Measured with immunoSEQ multiplex PCR; TCRdb has only the in-frame clones, and not every one. The data contain some 140,000 clones, 65% to 85% of them seen just once; the ten biggest clones take up about 2.7%. The sample consisted of PBMCs. The receptors here all came from a man between 18 and 29 years old in good health and CMV-seronegative. Each CDR3 is given with its conserved first and last residue. Fields, in order: CDR3 protein, V gene.

CASSAWDRDYGYTF	TRBV9
CASSRGQGQYNEQFF	TRBV19
CASLREGMGQYF	TRBV7-8
CASSSRTVNQETQYF	TRBV6-1
CASSDMGGDTEAFF	TRBV6-4
CASSSGTAEAFF	TRBV6-6
CARGTGGSYEQYF	TRBV2
CASSPTGRRINYGYTF	TRBV4-1
CASSKERDRGFRSTEAFF	TRBV21-1
CASSEGNSGNTIYF	TRBV2
CASSGDRTNYGYTF	TRBV2
CASSQQGYGYTF	TRBV6-6
CASSHGNQPQHF	TRBV4-1
CASSPGQPQETQYF	TRBV11-2
CASSQDPGPLGFF	TRBV4-3
CASSPSAPTEHYGYTF	TRBV5-5
CASSPWTGGTNYGYTF	TRBV5-4
CASSFRGGATGELFF	TRBV7-9
CATSREDRNNQPQHF	TRBV15
CASATGGNEKLFF	TRBV19
CASSSTMTGGETQYF	TRBV19
CASSRETQYF	TRBV28
CASSWGAGGLAVGDTQYF	TRBV5-1
CASSYSNSPHYGYTF	TRBV6-5
CASSVGQASPLHF	TRBV9
CSPTGRGSTFF	TRBV20-1
CASSEAPRGTLHF	TRBV2
CATKEAWNSPLHF	TRBV2
CASSLGGGYGYTF	TRBV11-2
CASSLVGGENTEAFF	TRBV7-2
CASSYYRGPLGNSPLHF	TRBV11-2
CASSPGRLSKGYTF	TRBV13
CASSEGAASYGYTF	TRBV28
CASSTLRGIPSEDSQYF	TRBV19
CASSLSSSETQYF	TRBV7-7